This TCR beta chain was retrieved from a study of blood T cell repertoires in COVID-19. Study-wide background: In each case, the material was cDNA or gDNA derived from T cells, B-cell-depleted T cells, or PBMCs.

CDR3 length: 14 amino acids. V was pared by 4 bases and J by 6 bases, with 4 bases of the junction left unmatched. Germline CDR1 is SGHRS and CDR2 is YFSETQ. Authors' processing steps: Quantification of nucleated cells was approximated via reference gene primer amplification. Measured with immunoSEQ multiplex PCR; TCRdb has only the in-frame clones, and not every one. That table furnishes V, J and clone size, whereas the DNA furnished D and trimming. The sample lists around 270,000 clones; over 80% were seen once. This chain connects TRBV5-1 to TRBJ2-3; 11 nucleotides agree with TRBD2. Specimen: peripheral blood. The receptor was isolated from a woman aged 40 to 49 who had recovered from COVID-19. CDR3 coding DNA: TGCGCCAGCAGCCCGGGACTAGCGGTGGATACGCAGTATTTT. The encoded protein is CASSPGLAVDTQYF.